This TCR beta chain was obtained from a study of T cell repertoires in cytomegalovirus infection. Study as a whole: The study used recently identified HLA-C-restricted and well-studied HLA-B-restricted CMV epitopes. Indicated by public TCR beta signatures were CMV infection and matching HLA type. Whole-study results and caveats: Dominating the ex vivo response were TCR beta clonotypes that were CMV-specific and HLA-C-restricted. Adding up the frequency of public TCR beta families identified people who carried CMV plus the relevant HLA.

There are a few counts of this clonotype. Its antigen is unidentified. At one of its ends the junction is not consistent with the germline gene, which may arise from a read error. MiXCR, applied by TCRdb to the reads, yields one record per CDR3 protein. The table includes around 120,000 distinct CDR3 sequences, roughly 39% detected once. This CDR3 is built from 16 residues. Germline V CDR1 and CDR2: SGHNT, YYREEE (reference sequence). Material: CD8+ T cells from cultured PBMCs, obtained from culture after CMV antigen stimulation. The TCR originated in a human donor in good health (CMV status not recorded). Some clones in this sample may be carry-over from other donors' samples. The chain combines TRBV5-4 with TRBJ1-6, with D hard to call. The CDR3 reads CASSLDVSSYNSPLHF. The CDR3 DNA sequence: TGTGCCAGCAGTTTGGACGTAAGCTCCTATAATTCACCCCTCCACTTT.